This is a list of T cell receptor beta chains from one sample in a study of CD8+ T cells in alopecia areata. Sequencing was performed with immunoSEQ multiplex PCR; in TCRdb, only in-frame clones are kept and a portion is missing. The sample lists about 200,000 clones, 50% to 60% occurring once. Sequenced here: CD4+ T cells sorted from blood, sampled at week 0. These receptors were taken from a human donor with alopecia areata. Each CDR3 is given with its conserved first and last residue. The D gene is left open where the match is weak. Size is omitted from some rows. Given values are once, few, many or a class for expanded clones.

j_call | v_call | clone_size | d_call | cdr3_nt | cdr3_aa
TRBJ2-3 | TRBV7-2 | NA | TRBD1 | TGTGCCAGCAGCTTAAAGACAGGGACAGATACGCAGTATTTT | CASSLKTGTDTQYF
TRBJ2-7 | TRBV23-1 | few | TRBD1 | TGCGCCAGCACGGGGACCGGGACAGGGCCCTACGAGCAGTACTTC | CASTGTGTGPYEQYF
TRBJ2-1 | TRBV20-1 | NA | NA | TGCAGTCCGTGGGGAGAACGTGAGCAGTTCTTC | CSPWGEREQFF
TRBJ2-7 | TRBV29-1 | NA | TRBD1 | TGCAGCGCCGCAGGGGGCGTCGTACCCGAGCAGTACTTC | CSAAGGVVPEQYF
TRBJ2-3 | TRBV27 | once | TRBD2 | TGTGCCAGCAGCCGCGGGGGATCCACAGATACGCAGTATTTT | CASSRGGSTDTQYF
TRBJ2-3 | TRBV5-1 | NA | NA | TGCGCCAGCAGCTTGGCCACAGGGATCACAGATACGCAGTATTTT | CASSLATGITDTQYF
TRBJ2-5 | TRBV5-1 | NA | TRBD2 | TGCGCCAGCAGCTTTCGGCTAGCGGCCCAAGAGACCCAGTACTTC | CASSFRLAAQETQYF
TRBJ2-1 | TRBV30 | NA | TRBD2 | TGTGCCCAAAGCGGGGGGATGGACAATGAGCAGTTCTTC | CAQSGGMDNEQFF
TRBJ2-3 | TRBV2 | NA | NA | TGTGCCAGCAGTATCTCCGGGGTTAGCACAGATACGCAGTATTTT | CASSISGVSTDTQYF
TRBJ2-6 | TRBV5-1 | NA | NA | TGCGCCAGCAGCCGGGACGGAGTCTCTGGGGCCAACGTCCTGACTTTC | CASSRDGVSGANVLTF
TRBJ2-7 | TRBV29-1 | once | TRBD1 | TGCAGCGTGCCTGCAGGGACAGGGGTCTACAACGAGCAGTACTTC | CSVPAGTGVYNEQYF